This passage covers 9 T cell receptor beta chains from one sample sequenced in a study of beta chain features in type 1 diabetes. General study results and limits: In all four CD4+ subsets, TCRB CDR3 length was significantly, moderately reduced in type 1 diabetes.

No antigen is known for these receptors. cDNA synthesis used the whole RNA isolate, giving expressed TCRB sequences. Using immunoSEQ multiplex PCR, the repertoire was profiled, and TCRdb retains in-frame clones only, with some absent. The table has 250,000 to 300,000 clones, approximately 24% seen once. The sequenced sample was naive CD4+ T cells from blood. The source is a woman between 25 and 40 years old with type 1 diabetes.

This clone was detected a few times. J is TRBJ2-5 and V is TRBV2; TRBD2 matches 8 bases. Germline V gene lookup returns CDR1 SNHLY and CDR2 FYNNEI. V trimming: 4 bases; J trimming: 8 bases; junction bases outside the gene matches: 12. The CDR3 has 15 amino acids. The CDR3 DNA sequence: TGTGCCAGCAGTGCGCTAGCGGGCGAGCTATCTACCCAGTACTTC. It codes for CASSALAGELSTQYF. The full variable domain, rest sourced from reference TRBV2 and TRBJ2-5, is EPEVTQTPSHQVTQMGQEVILRCVPISNHLYFYWYRQILGQKVEFLVSFYNNEISEKSEIFDDQFSVERPDGSNFTLKIRSTKLEDSAMYFCASSALAGELSTQYFGPGTRLLVL.

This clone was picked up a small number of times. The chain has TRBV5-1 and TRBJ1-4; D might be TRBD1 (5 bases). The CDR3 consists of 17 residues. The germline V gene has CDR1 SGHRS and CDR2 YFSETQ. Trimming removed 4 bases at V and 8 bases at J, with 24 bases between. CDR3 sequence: CASSLSTPSGLGEKLFF. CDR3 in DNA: TGCGCCAGCAGCCTATCAACACCGTCGGGACTCGGCGAAAAACTGTTTTTT.

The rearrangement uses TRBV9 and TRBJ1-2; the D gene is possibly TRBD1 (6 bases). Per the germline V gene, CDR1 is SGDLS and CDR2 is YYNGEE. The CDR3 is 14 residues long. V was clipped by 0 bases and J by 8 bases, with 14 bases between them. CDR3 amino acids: CASSVATGPRGYTF. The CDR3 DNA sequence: TGTGCCAGCAGCGTAGCTACAGGGCCCCGAGGCTACACCTTC.

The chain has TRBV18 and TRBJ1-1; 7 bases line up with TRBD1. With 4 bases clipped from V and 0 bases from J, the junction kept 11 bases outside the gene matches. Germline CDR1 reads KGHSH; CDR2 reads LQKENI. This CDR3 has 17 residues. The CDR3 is CASSHRQGGPLNTEAFF. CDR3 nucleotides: TGTGCCAGCTCACACCGACAGGGAGGACCTTTGAACACTGAAGCTTTCTTT. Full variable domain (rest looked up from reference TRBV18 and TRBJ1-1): NAGVMQNPRHLVRRRGQEARLRCSPMKGHSHVYWYRQLPEEGLKFMVYLQKENIIDESGMPKERFSAEFPKEGPSILRIQQVVRGDSAAYFCASSHRQGGPLNTEAFFGQGTRLTVV.

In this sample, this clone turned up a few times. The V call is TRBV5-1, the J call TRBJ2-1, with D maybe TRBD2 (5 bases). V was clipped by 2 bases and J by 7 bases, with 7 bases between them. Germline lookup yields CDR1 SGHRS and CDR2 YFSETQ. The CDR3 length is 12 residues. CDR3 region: CASSFLANEQFF. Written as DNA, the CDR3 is TGCGCCAGCAGCTTCCTAGCTAATGAGCAGTTCTTC. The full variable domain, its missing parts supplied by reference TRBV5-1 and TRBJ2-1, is KAGVTQTPRYLIKTRGQQVTLSCSPISGHRSVSWYQQTPGQGLQFLFEYFSETQRNKGNFPGRFSGRQFSNSRSEMNVSTLELGDSALYLCASSFLANEQFFGPGTRLTVL.

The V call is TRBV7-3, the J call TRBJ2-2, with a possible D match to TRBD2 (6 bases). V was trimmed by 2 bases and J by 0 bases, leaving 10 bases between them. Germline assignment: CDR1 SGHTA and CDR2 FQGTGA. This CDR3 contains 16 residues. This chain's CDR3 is CASSLVAAANTGELFF. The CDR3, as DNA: TGTGCCAGCAGCTTAGTAGCGGCCGCGAACACCGGGGAGCTGTTTTTT.

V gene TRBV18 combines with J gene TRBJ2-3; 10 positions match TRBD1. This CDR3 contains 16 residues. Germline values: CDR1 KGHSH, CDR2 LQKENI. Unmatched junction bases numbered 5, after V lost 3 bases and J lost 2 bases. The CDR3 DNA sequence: TGTGCCAGCTCACCCATGGGACAGGGGTCCACAGATACGCAGTATTTT. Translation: CASSPMGQGSTDTQYF.

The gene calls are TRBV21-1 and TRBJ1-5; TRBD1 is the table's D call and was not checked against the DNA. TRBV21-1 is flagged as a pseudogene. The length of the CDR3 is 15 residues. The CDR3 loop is CASYQDRGLNQPQHF. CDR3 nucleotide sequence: TGTGCCAGCTACCAGGACAGGGGGCTCAATCAGCCCCAGCATTTT.

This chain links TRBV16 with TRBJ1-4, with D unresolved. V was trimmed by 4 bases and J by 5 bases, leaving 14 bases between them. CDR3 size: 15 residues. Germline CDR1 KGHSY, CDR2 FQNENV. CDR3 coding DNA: TGTGCCAGCAGCCCCCTCGGGAGTCGGAATGAAAAACTGTTTTTT. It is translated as CASSPLGSRNEKLFF.